These 7 T cell receptor beta chains were sequenced from one sample in a study of cytomegalovirus exposure and HLA in healthy donors. PCR was performed using 60 Vbeta and 13 Jbeta primers. Produced via immunoSEQ multiplex PCR; TCRdb's table is partial and in-frame only. The sample shows 160,000 or so clones, over 70% of them seen only once. Source material: PBMCs. These receptors all come from a woman aged 25 to 39 in good health and CMV-seronegative.

The gene calls are TRBV5-4 and TRBJ1-2, with D possibly being TRBD1 (6 bases). This CDR3 has 13 residues. Germline loops: CDR1 SGHNT, CDR2 YYREEE (reference sequence). Trimming took 0 bases from V and 8 from J, leaving 11 bases between them. The CDR3 sequence: CASSLDRENGYTF. The CDR3, as DNA: TGTGCCAGCAGCTTGGACAGGGAAAACGGCTACACCTTC.

This clone was observed a few times. The chain joins TRBV28 to TRBJ2-3, with D possibly matching TRBD2 (6 bases). Trimming pared 2 bases from V and 5 bases from J, leaving 11 bases between. From germline, CDR1 is MDHEN and CDR2 SYDVKM. This CDR3 spans 14 amino acids. In DNA, the CDR3 is TGTGCCAGCAGTTTAGCGGGGCGGGGAGATACGCAGTATTTT. Translation: CASSLAGRGDTQYF. Together with reference TRBV28 and TRBJ2-3, the CDR3 gives the full variable domain: DVKVTQSSRYLVKRTGEKVFLECVQDMDHENMFWYRQDPGLGLRLIYFSYDVKMKEKGDIPEGYSVSREKKERFSLILESASTNQTSMYLCASSLAGRGDTQYFGPGTRLTVL.

The chain is built from TRBV4-1 and TRBJ2-5, with a weak D call TRBD2 (7 bases). V lost 0 bases to trimming and J lost 5 bases, with 16 bases between them. Germline-derived CDR1 and CDR2 are MGHRA and YSYEKL. This CDR3 has 16 amino acids. The CDR3: CASSQDAGAWGETQYF. CDR3 coding DNA: TGCGCCAGCAGCCAAGATGCGGGGGCCTGGGGGGAGACCCAGTACTTC.

The V and J genes are TRBV6-5 and TRBJ2-4, with D perhaps matching TRBD1 (5 bases). The CDR3 totals 13 residues. Germline V gene lookup returns CDR1 MNHEY and CDR2 SVGAGI. Trimming removed 5 bases at V and 8 bases at J, with 13 bases between. The CDR3 reads CASSPGKGHIQYF. CDR3 coding DNA: TGTGCCAGCAGTCCAGGGAAGGGTCACATTCAGTACTTC.

This clone occurred once. The chain uses TRBV9 and TRBJ1-1, with D unclear. Germline loops: CDR1 SGDLS, CDR2 YYNGEE. The CDR3 contains 15 residues. Trimming stripped 0 bases from V and 3 bases from J, with 12 bases between. The CDR3 loop is CASSVDPTAYTEAFF. CDR3 coding DNA: TGTGCCAGCAGCGTAGACCCCACAGCCTACACTGAAGCTTTCTTT.

The chain recombines TRBV28 with TRBJ2-3; TRBD2 agrees at 15 bases. From germline, CDR1 is MDHEN and CDR2 SYDVKM. V trimming: 5 bases; J trimming: 0 bases; junction bases outside the gene matches: 6. The CDR3 has 18 amino acids. This chain's CDR3 is CASSPIGLAGGSTDTQYF. For the CDR3, the DNA is TGTGCCAGCAGTCCAATAGGACTAGCGGGGGGGAGCACAGATACGCAGTATTTT.

This chain links TRBV2 with TRBJ1-4, with D possibly matching TRBD1 (5 bases). V lost 2 bases and J 4 bases, leaving 14 bases between the germline ends. The CDR3 is 16 residues long. Germline V gives CDR1 SNHLY, CDR2 FYNNEI. CDR3: CASSEWGETDNEKLFF. CDR3 bases: TGTGCCAGCAGTGAATGGGGGGAGACGGATAATGAAAAACTGTTTTTT.